The 32 T cell receptor beta chains below were found in one sample sequenced in a study of T cells after yellow fever vaccination. TCRdb fed the 5' RACE reads into MiXCR, producing one record per CDR3 protein. The sample lists approximately 250,000 distinct CDR3 sequences; 3.6% were seen once. The specimen comprised PBMCs, sampled 15 days after the yellow fever booster vaccination. The origin of the receptors is a man between 18 and 35 years old who received the YFV17D yellow fever vaccine.

There are many counts of this clonotype. The V call is TRBV4-3, the J call TRBJ2-7; the match to TRBD1 covers 9 bases. Trimming removed 3 bases from V and 5 bases from J; junction bases left unmatched: 11. In germline, CDR1 is LGHNA, CDR2 YSLEER. This CDR3 is 16 amino acids long. CDR3 sequence (DNA): TGCGCCAGCAGCCATGGGCGGGACAGGGTTATCGACGAGCAGTACTTC. Protein product: CASSHGRDRVIDEQYF.

Many counts were recorded for this clonotype. This rearrangement joins TRBV7-9 to TRBJ1-4; 8 bases match TRBD1. The CDR3 totals 19 residues. CDR1 and CDR2 from the germline V gene are SEHNR and FQNEAQ (reference sequence). With V trimmed by 1 base and J by 0 bases, 10 bases remained unmatched. CDR3 residues: CASSLGFSDRGATNEKLFF. The DNA of the CDR3 is TGTGCCAGCAGCTTAGGTTTCAGTGACAGGGGCGCAACTAATGAAAAACTGTTTTTT.

This clonotype occurred many times. V is TRBV30 and J is TRBJ2-7; no firm D call. Trimming pared 0 bases from V and 0 bases from J, leaving 3 bases between. This CDR3 spans 12 amino acids. CDR1 is GTSNPN, CDR2 SVGIG, per germline (reference sequence). The CDR3 loop is CAWSVSSYEQYF. CDR3 sequence (DNA): TGTGCCTGGAGTGTCAGCTCCTACGAGCAGTACTTC.

This clonotype was observed many times. The rearrangement uses TRBV12-3 or TRBV12-4 and TRBJ2-2; 13 bases match TRBD2. The CDR3 covers 15 residues. J gave up 5 bases and V 7 bases, and 4 bases lay outside the gene matches. CDR3 sequence reads: CASKLAGGRTGELFF. Written as DNA, the CDR3 is TGTGCCAGCAAACTAGCGGGGGGGCGTACCGGGGAGCTGTTTTTT.

The sample holds many counts of this clonotype. The chain recombines TRBV6-1 with TRBJ1-5; D may be TRBD1 (5 bases). The germline gives CDR1 MNHNS, CDR2 SASEGT. The germline V and J ends were trimmed by 2 bases and 4 bases, with 18 bases remaining between them. This CDR3 is 17 amino acids long. The CDR3 DNA sequence: TGTGCCAGCAGTGAAAAGGCAGGGCTGAGTGGGAATCAGCCCCAGCATTTT. It is translated as CASSEKAGLSGNQPQHF.

This clonotype has a count of ten or more. The CDR3 protein is CASRLTGGNSPLHF. CDR3 nucleotides: TGTGCCAGCAGACTGACAGGGGGGAATTCACCCCTCCACTTT. The chain joins TRBV27 to TRBJ1-6, with 9 bases that match TRBD1. V was pared by 6 bases and J by 7 bases, with 4 bases of the junction left unmatched. CDR3 length: 14 amino acids. The V gene's germline CDR1 is MNHEY and CDR2 SMNVEV (reference sequence).

This clonotype occurred many times. This chain uses TRBV7-8 with TRBJ1-2; D possibly corresponds to TRBD1 (5 bases). V lost 2 bases and J 3 bases, leaving 10 bases between the germline ends. The V gene's germline CDR1 is SGHVS and CDR2 FQNEAQ. The CDR3 runs 14 residues. The DNA of the CDR3 is TGTGCCAGCAGCTTACAGGGACTCTACTATGGCTACACCTTC. Its translation is CASSLQGLYYGYTF. Using reference TRBV7-8 and TRBJ1-2 for the parts outside the CDR3, the full variable domain is GAGVSQSPRYKVAKRGQDVALRCDPISGHVSLFWYQQALGQGPEFLTYFQNEAQLDKSGLPSDRFFAERPEGSVSTLKIQRTQQEDSAVYLCASSLQGLYYGYTFGSGTRLTVV.

This clonotype was seen many times. The chain links TRBV7-9 to TRBJ2-4; 7 bases map to TRBD1. Germline CDR1 and CDR2: SEHNR and FQNEAQ (reference sequence). The CDR3 extends over 16 amino acids. Unmatched junction bases numbered 10, after V lost 5 bases and J lost 3 bases. CDR3 coding DNA: TGTGCCAGCAGCCTGTCGGACAGGCCAATCAAAAACATTCAGTACTTC. Translation: CASSLSDRPIKNIQYF.

This clonotype was observed at least ten times. This rearrangement joins TRBV3-1 to TRBJ1-2; D uncertain. Trimming shortened V by 3 bases and J by 6 bases, and 8 bases separated the two germline ends. The CDR3 runs 12 residues. From germline, CDR1 is LGHDT and CDR2 YNNKEL (reference sequence). The CDR3 reads CASSQAVDGYTF. As DNA, the CDR3 is TGTGCCAGCAGCCAGGCGGTGGATGGCTACACCTTC.

The table lists this clonotype with many counts. In DNA, the CDR3 is TGTGCCAGCAGTGATGACCGGACAGGGGCCAAAAACATTCAGTACTTC. It is translated as CASSDDRTGAKNIQYF. The genes are TRBV6-2 or TRBV6-3 and TRBJ2-4; TRBD1 aligns across 8 bases. V trimming: 5 bases; J trimming: 1 base; junction bases outside the gene matches: 7. CDR1 and CDR2 from the germline V gene are MNHEY and SVGEGT. The CDR3 runs to 16 residues.

This clonotype was seen a few times. The chain recombines TRBV15 with TRBJ2-3; TRBD2 agrees at 13 bases. The CDR3 runs to 18 residues. Unmatched junction bases numbered 8, after V lost 2 bases and J lost 3 bases. Germline CDR1 is LNHNV and CDR2 is YYDKDF (reference sequence). CDR3 residues: CATSRKPGLAGTTDTQYF. The CDR3, as DNA: TGTGCCACCAGCAGAAAACCGGGACTAGCGGGGACGACAGATACGCAGTATTTT.

This clonotype was seen many times. The chain combines TRBV5-1 with TRBJ2-3, with 11 positions matching TRBD2. This CDR3 comprises 16 residues. The V gene's germline CDR1 is SGHRS and CDR2 YFSETQ. The junction had 3 bases not matched to a gene; V was cut back by 0 bases and J by 3 bases. The CDR3 here is CASSLATSGGTDTQYF. CDR3 coding DNA: TGCGCCAGCAGCTTGGCTACTAGCGGGGGAACAGATACGCAGTATTTT.

This clonotype came up many times. This chain joins TRBV3-1 and TRBJ1-3; TRBD1 agrees at 8 bases. Germline V gives CDR1 LGHDT, CDR2 YNNKEL (reference sequence). The CDR3 loop spans 15 amino acids. The V gene end was trimmed by 6 bases and the J gene end by 2 bases; junction bases not matched to a gene: 6. CDR3 protein: CASSLTGDAGNTIYF. The CDR3 nucleotides are TGTGCCAGCAGTCTGACAGGGGACGCTGGAAACACCATATATTTT.

This clonotype was seen many times. This chain links TRBV12-3 or TRBV12-4 with TRBJ1-2; 7 nucleotides agree with TRBD1. V lost 7 bases to trimming and J lost 2 bases; unmatched junction nucleotides: 4. This CDR3 is 13 amino acids long. The CDR3 protein is CASTLTGNYGYTF. CDR3 DNA sequence: TGTGCCAGCACCCTGACAGGGAACTATGGCTACACCTTC.

This clonotype has a count of ten or more. V and J are TRBV3-1 and TRBJ2-1; maybe TRBD1 (5 bases). Germline V gene lookup returns CDR1 LGHDT and CDR2 YNNKEL (reference sequence). V was pared by 0 bases and J by 2 bases, with 11 bases between. The CDR3 has 16 residues. The CDR3 coding sequence is TGTGCCAGCAGCCAAGATGCAGGGTCAGCCTACAATGAGCAGTTCTTC. Translated, it gives CASSQDAGSAYNEQFF.

This clonotype was counted between two and nine times. The chain joins TRBV3-1 to TRBJ2-1, with D unclear. The V end lost 3 bases, the J end lost 2 bases, and 11 bases lay between the germline ends. This CDR3 has 15 residues. Germline lookup yields CDR1 LGHDT and CDR2 YNNKEL (reference sequence). CDR3 in amino acids: CASSHRDGAYNEQFF. The CDR3 region has the DNA TGTGCCAGCAGCCATAGGGATGGGGCCTACAATGAGCAGTTCTTC.

The table lists this clonotype with many counts. The gene calls are TRBV7-2 and TRBJ2-1; D remains unclear. V lost 8 bases and J lost 8, with 16 bases in between. The CDR3 runs 13 residues. CDR1 SGHTA and CDR2 FQGNSA come from the germline V gene. CDR3 DNA sequence: TGTGCCAGCTTAATAACCCCTCGGGATGAGCAGTTCTTC. It encodes CASLITPRDEQFF.

Many counts were recorded for this clonotype. J is TRBJ2-2 and V is TRBV7-9; D gene ambiguous. CDR3 length: 13 residues. V was shortened by 5 bases and J by 2 bases, with 6 bases between the two germline ends. Germline CDR1 and CDR2: SEHNR and FQNEAQ (reference sequence). The CDR3 protein is CASSPRNTGELFF. CDR3 sequence (DNA): TGTGCCAGCAGCCCGCGTAACACCGGGGAGCTGTTTTTT. The whole variable domain, filled in from reference TRBV7-9 and TRBJ2-2, reads DTGVSQNPRHKITKRGQNVTFRCDPISEHNRLYWYRQTLGQGPEFLTYFQNEAQLEKSRLLSDRFSAERPKGSFSTLEIQRTEQGDSAMYLCASSPRNTGELFFGEGSRLTVL.

This clonotype was counted many times. The chain recombines TRBV20-1 with TRBJ1-1; 7 bases fit TRBD1. Germline lookup yields CDR1 DFQATT and CDR2 SNEGSKA (reference sequence). The CDR3 has 12 amino acids. After removal of 0 bases from V and 9 bases from J, the junction contained 4 bases not matched to a gene. This CDR3 reads CSARDHRGKAFF. In DNA form, the CDR3 reads TGCAGTGCTAGAGATCACAGGGGTAAAGCTTTCTTT.

CDR3 amino acids: CASSSPRRSNEQFF. The CDR3 nucleotides are TGTGCCAGCAGCTCGCCCCGACGGAGCAATGAGCAGTTCTTC. The genes are TRBV5-6 and TRBJ2-1; D uncertain. Germline V gene sequence: CDR1 SGHDT, CDR2 YYEEEE. V dropped 3 bases and J dropped 6 bases, with 13 bases sitting between them. This CDR3 has 14 residues.

This clonotype was counted at least ten times. The chain is built from TRBV7-3 and TRBJ2-3; 7 nucleotides agree with TRBD2. The CDR3 loop spans 18 amino acids. After removal of 4 bases from V and 1 base from J, the junction contained 14 bases not matched to a gene. Per germline, CDR1 SGHTA and CDR2 FQGTGA. CDR3 amino acids: CASSSAGVKGPGTDTQYF. Written as DNA, the CDR3 is TGTGCCAGCAGCTCCGCGGGGGTTAAAGGTCCCGGCACAGATACGCAGTATTTT.

This clonotype was seen at least ten times. The chain recombines TRBV20-1 with TRBJ2-3; TRBD1 matches at 8 bases. There are 13 residues in the CDR3. The V segment lost 5 bases and the J segment 7 bases; nucleotides outside the gene matches: 8. CDR1 is DFQATT, CDR2 SNEGSKA, per germline (reference sequence). In nucleotides, the CDR3 is TGCAGTGCTCCCGGGACAGGACAGAATACGCAGTATTTT. It translates to CSAPGTGQNTQYF.

This clonotype was picked up many times. The gene calls are TRBV5-1 and TRBJ1-4, with TRBD1 as a possible D gene (5 bases). Germline-derived CDR1 and CDR2 are SGHRS and YFSETQ. This CDR3 is built from 15 residues. V lost 4 bases to trimming and J lost 8 bases, with 18 bases between them. CDR3 DNA: TGCGCCAGCAGCCCCAGGACGGTCGAGGGGGAAAAACTGTTTTTT. It translates to CASSPRTVEGEKLFF.

This clonotype was observed at least ten times. The V and J genes are TRBV29-1 and TRBJ2-1; TRBD1 matches 7 bases. There are 15 residues in the CDR3. Germline values: CDR1 SQVTM, CDR2 ANQGSEA. V shed 4 bases and J 12 bases; nucleotides not matched to a gene: 18. The CDR3 sequence: CSVGAPRGRDSGQFF. CDR3 DNA sequence: TGCAGCGTTGGGGCTCCGCGAGGACGGGACAGCGGGCAGTTCTTC.

This clonotype was detected many times. V usage is TRBV29-1 and J usage is TRBJ2-5; TRBD2 aligns across 10 bases. The V segment lost 4 bases and the J segment 4 bases; nucleotides outside the gene matches: 6. The germline V gene encodes CDR1 SQVTM and CDR2 ANQGSEA. This CDR3 comprises 14 residues. The CDR3 DNA reads TGCAGCGTTGTCGAGCGGGGGGGCCGAGAGACCCAGTACTTC. Its translation is CSVVERGGRETQYF.

This clonotype was found many times. This chain uses TRBV4-1 with TRBJ1-1; D is possibly TRBD1 (6 bases). The V gene lost 2 bases and the J gene lost 3 bases, with 22 bases spanning the gap. CDR3 length equals 18 residues. The V gene's germline CDR1 is MGHRA and CDR2 YSYEKL. The CDR3, as DNA: TGCGCCAGCAGCCAAAATAGGGGGGGGACCAGGTATCACACTGAAGCTTTCTTT. It codes for CASSQNRGGTRYHTEAFF.

The sample holds many counts of this clonotype. This chain links TRBV20-1 with TRBJ1-1; D gene uncertain. Between the trimmed V and J ends, which lost 7 bases and 0 bases, there was a span of 12 bases. The CDR3 runs to 13 residues. Germline V gene data show CDR1 as DFQATT and CDR2 as SNEGSKA (reference sequence). CDR3 region: CSVLTRMNTEAFF. Here the CDR3 DNA reads TGCAGTGTTTTGACGCGTATGAACACTGAAGCTTTCTTT.

This clonotype came up many times. V is TRBV10-3 and J is TRBJ2-7; D unclear. Deletions cut 2 bases from V and 3 bases from J, with 8 bases between. Germline V gives CDR1 ENHRY, CDR2 SYGVKD. The CDR3 has 13 amino acids. DNA for the CDR3: TGTGCCATCAGTGAGACAGTTAACTACGAGCAGTACGTC. Its translation: CAISETVNYEQYV.

Many counts were recorded for this clonotype. V usage is TRBV10-3 and J usage is TRBJ2-7; the D gene is possibly TRBD2 (5 bases). The CDR3 length is 13 residues. Germline loops: CDR1 ENHRY, CDR2 SYGVKD. V shed 4 bases and J shed 0 bases, with 7 bases lying between them. The CDR3 DNA follows: TGTGCCATCAGTGGGGGAGACTCCTACGAGCAGTACTTC. This sequence encodes CAISGGDSYEQYF.

This clonotype was seen ten or more times. The V gene is TRBV6-5, the J gene TRBJ1-6; 7 positions match TRBD1. The CDR3 runs 15 residues. The V segment lost 6 bases and the J segment 9 bases; nucleotides outside the gene matches: 11. CDR1 is MNHEY and CDR2 is SVGAGI in the germline V gene. CDR3 protein: CASSTRDRLVSPLHF. The CDR3 coding sequence is TGTGCCAGCAGCACCCGGGACAGACTCGTTTCACCCCTCCACTTT.

This clonotype was picked up many times. This chain joins TRBV29-1 and TRBJ2-1; 10 bases map to TRBD1. The CDR3 is 12 amino acids. Looked up from germline, CDR1 is SQVTM and CDR2 is ANQGSEA. Germline trimming cut 6 bases from V and 7 bases from J; bases unmatched to any gene: 3. This CDR3 is CSVGGQGNEQFF. In DNA form, the CDR3 reads TGCAGCGTGGGGGGACAGGGGAATGAGCAGTTCTTC.

This clonotype was recorded at least ten times. The chain carries TRBV7-2 and TRBJ2-2; 14 bases fit TRBD2. Trimming cost V 5 bases and J 4 bases; bases outside gene matches: 3. Germline CDR1 SGHTA, CDR2 FQGNSA. CDR3 length: 16 residues. The CDR3, as DNA: TGTGCCAGCAGCAAGGGGACTAGCGGGAGCACCGGGGAGCTGTTTTTT. Translated: CASSKGTSGSTGELFF. The full variable domain, completed using reference TRBV7-2 and TRBJ2-2, is GAGVSQSPSNKVTEKGKDVELRCDPISGHTALYWYRQSLGQGLEFLIYFQGNSAPDKSGLPSDRFSAERTGGSVSTLTIQRTQQEDSAVYLCASSKGTSGSTGELFFGEGSRLTVL.